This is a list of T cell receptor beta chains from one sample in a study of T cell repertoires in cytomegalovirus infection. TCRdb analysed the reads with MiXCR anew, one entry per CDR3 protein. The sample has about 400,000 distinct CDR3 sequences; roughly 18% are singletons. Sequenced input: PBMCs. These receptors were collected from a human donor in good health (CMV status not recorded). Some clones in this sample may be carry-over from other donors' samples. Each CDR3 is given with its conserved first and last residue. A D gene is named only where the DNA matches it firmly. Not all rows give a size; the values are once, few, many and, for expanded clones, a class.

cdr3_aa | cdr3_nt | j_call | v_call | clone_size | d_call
CASSLINRASYEQYF | TGTGCCAGCAGCTTAATCAACAGGGCCTCCTACGAGCAGTACTTC | TRBJ2-7 | TRBV7-2 | many | NA
CASTAGPGSGEQYF | TGTGCCAGCACCGCCGGTCCGGGATCGGGCGAGCAGTACTTC | TRBJ2-7 | TRBV2 | many | NA
CASSYYPHAQLAGGYEPAYEQYF | TGTGCCAGCAGTTACTACCCCCACGCCCAACTAGCGGGGGGATACGAGCCCGCCTACGAGCAGTACTTC | TRBJ2-7 | TRBV6-2/TRBV6-3 | NA | TRBD2
CASNFRETQYF | TGTGCCAGCAACTTCCGGGAGACCCAGTACTTC | TRBJ2-5 | TRBV6-5 | few | NA
CASSSRGTSGYNEQFF | TGTGCCAGCAGCTCAAGGGGGACTAGCGGATACAATGAGCAGTTCTTC | TRBJ2-1 | TRBV7-2 | many | TRBD2
CASASSYNEQFF | TGTGCCAGCGCTAGCTCCTACAATGAGCAGTTCTTC | TRBJ2-1 | TRBV7-2 | many | NA
CSARSPGQLMNTEAFF | TGCAGTGCTCGGTCTCCGGGACAGCTTATGAACACTGAAGCTTTCTTT | TRBJ1-1 | TRBV20-1 | NA | TRBD1
CASSKGQGGSGNQPQHF | TGTGCCAGTAGTAAAGGACAGGGAGGCTCAGGCAATCAGCCCCAGCATTTT | TRBJ1-5 | TRBV19 | many | TRBD1
CASSAYTDADTQYF | TGTGCCAGCAGCGCGTACACCGACGCAGATACGCAGTATTTT | TRBJ2-3 | TRBV7-2 | many | NA
CASSVTSEQYF | TGTGCCAGCAGCGTCACAAGCGAGCAGTACTTC | TRBJ2-7 | TRBV7-2 | many | NA
CASSLMSSSYNEQFF | TGTGCCAGCAGCTTAATGTCCAGCTCCTACAATGAGCAGTTCTTC | TRBJ2-1 | TRBV7-2 | NA | NA
CASSSAGLANYEQYF | TGTGCCAGCAGCAGTGCGGGACTAGCGAATTACGAGCAGTACTTC | TRBJ2-7 | TRBV7-8 | many | TRBD2
CASGPDPNNEQFF | TGTGCTAGTGGCCCGGACCCTAACAATGAGCAGTTCTTC | TRBJ2-1 | TRBV12-5 | few | NA
CASSLDRVQETQYF | TGCGCCAGCAGCCTAGACAGGGTACAAGAGACCCAGTACTTC | TRBJ2-5 | TRBV4-1 | few | TRBD1
CASSFGTGARTDTQYF | TGCGCCAGCAGCTTCGGTACAGGGGCTCGCACAGATACGCAGTATTTT | TRBJ2-3 | TRBV5-1 | NA | TRBD1
CASSSARYEAFF | TGTGCCAGCAGTTCTGCTCGGTATGAAGCTTTCTTT | TRBJ1-1 | TRBV12-3/TRBV12-4 | NA | NA
CATSRIYQETQYF | TGTGCCACCAGCAGGATATACCAAGAGACCCAGTACTTC | TRBJ2-5 | TRBV15 | few | NA
CASSRGPTDTQYF | TGTGCCAGCAGCAGAGGACCCACAGATACGCAGTATTTT | TRBJ2-3 | TRBV5-4 | NA | NA
CASVADRGNQPQHF | TGTGCCAGCGTTGCGGACAGGGGTAATCAGCCCCAGCATTTT | TRBJ1-5 | TRBV6-6 | NA | TRBD1
CATSVLPGNTIYF | TGTGCCACCTCTGTCCTCCCTGGAAACACCATATATTTT | TRBJ1-3 | TRBV15 | few | NA
CASARSSYNSPLHF | TGTGCCAGCGCCCGGTCGTCCTATAATTCACCCCTCCACTTT | TRBJ1-6 | TRBV18 | NA | NA
CASTWTSGRAGDTQYF | TGTGCCAGCACTTGGACTAGCGGGAGGGCCGGGGATACGCAGTATTTT | TRBJ2-3 | TRBV6-2/TRBV6-3 | NA | TRBD2
CATSDLNSEYEQYF | TGTGCCACCAGTGATTTGAATTCCGAATACGAGCAGTACTTC | TRBJ2-7 | TRBV24-1 | few | NA
CASRNGGAETQYF | TGTGCCAGCAGGAACGGGGGGGCAGAGACCCAGTACTTC | TRBJ2-5 | TRBV28 | NA | TRBD2
CASSSGLYGYTF | TGTGCCAGCAGCTCGGGACTCTATGGCTACACCTTC | TRBJ1-2 | TRBV2 | few | NA
CASRPGLGGNEQFF | TGTGCCAGCAGGCCGGGACTTGGGGGCAATGAGCAGTTCTTC | TRBJ2-1 | TRBV12-3/TRBV12-4 | many | NA
CASRQGSLPSRGYTF | TGTGCCAGCAGGCAGGGAAGTCTCCCTTCGCGGGGCTACACCTTC | TRBJ1-2 | TRBV12-3/TRBV12-4 | many | NA
CASSEDSRREAFF | TGCGCCAGCAGTGAGGACAGCCGACGAGAAGCTTTCTTT | TRBJ1-1 | TRBV10-2 | NA | NA
CASSFRVTDEGTQYF | TGTGCCAGCAGCTTTAGGGTGACGGACGAAGGGACCCAGTACTTC | TRBJ2-5 | TRBV7-2 | many | NA
CASSRGDTNTQYF | TGTGCCAGCAGTCGAGGGGACACAAATACGCAGTATTTT | TRBJ2-3 | TRBV6-6 | few | NA
CAITRGGNSYEQYF | TGTGCCATTACAAGAGGGGGCAACTCCTACGAGCAGTACTTC | TRBJ2-7 | TRBV19 | few | TRBD1
CTSSYRESDEKLFF | TGTACCAGCAGTTACAGGGAATCTGACGAAAAACTGTTTTTT | TRBJ1-4 | TRBV6-2/TRBV6-3 | NA | NA
CASRRWGSSYNEQFF | TGTGCCAGCAGAAGGTGGGGTAGCTCCTACAATGAGCAGTTCTTC | TRBJ2-1 | TRBV11-2 | NA | NA
CASSPGQRTDSPLHF | TGTGCCAGTAGTCCAGGACAGCGAACGGATTCACCCCTCCACTTT | TRBJ1-6 | TRBV19 | many | NA
CASSAPSGASTDTQYF | TGTGCCAGCAGCGCCCCGTCGGGGGCTAGCACAGATACGCAGTATTTT | TRBJ2-3 | TRBV7-2 | many | NA
CASSLLRAGDEQFF | TGTGCCAGCAGCTTATTAAGGGCCGGAGATGAGCAGTTCTTC | TRBJ2-1 | TRBV11-3 | many | NA
CSVESSQVDNEQFF | TGCAGCGTTGAATCCAGCCAGGTGGACAATGAGCAGTTCTTC | TRBJ2-1 | TRBV29-1 | NA | NA
CASSLRGSSGRVVAYNEQFF | TGTGCCAGCAGCTTAAGGGGGTCTAGCGGGAGGGTTGTCGCCTACAATGAGCAGTTCTTC | TRBJ2-1 | TRBV7-8 | many | TRBD2
CASSFYTGGEETQYF | TGTGCCAGCAGTTTCTACACCGGGGGAGAAGAGACCCAGTACTTC | TRBJ2-5 | TRBV12-3/TRBV12-4 | NA | NA
CASSSPQGRRNYGYTF | TGTGCCAGCAGCTCTCCCCAGGGGCGACGCAACTATGGCTACACCTTC | TRBJ1-2 | TRBV7-2 | many | NA
CASTPLRGQYSGEQYF | TGTGCCAGCACCCCCCTAAGGGGACAGTATTCGGGAGAGCAGTACTTC | TRBJ2-7 | TRBV7-2 | many | TRBD1
CASSFQGSSYNEQFF | TGCGCCAGCAGCTTCCAGGGGAGCTCCTACAATGAGCAGTTCTTC | TRBJ2-1 | TRBV5-1 | few | NA
CASSTTGGHTEAFF | TGTGCCAGCAGCACGACAGGAGGCCACACTGAAGCTTTCTTT | TRBJ1-1 | TRBV7-2 | many | NA
CASSVTGLAGVTEQFF | TGCGCCAGCAGCGTAACCGGACTAGCGGGAGTTACTGAGCAGTTCTTC | TRBJ2-1 | TRBV5-1 | few | TRBD2
CSVLGLAVSYNEQFF | TGCAGCGTCCTAGGACTAGCGGTCTCCTACAATGAGCAGTTCTTC | TRBJ2-1 | TRBV29-1 | NA | TRBD2
CASSSRGLADHAGTGELFF | TGTGCCAGCAGCTCCAGGGGTCTAGCGGACCACGCGGGGACCGGGGAGCTGTTTTTT | TRBJ2-2 | TRBV12-3/TRBV12-4 | few | NA
CASSPFGQFGNSGNTIYF | TGTGCCAGCAGCCCTTTCGGACAGTTTGGAAACTCTGGAAACACCATATATTTT | TRBJ1-3 | TRBV5-6 | few | NA
CASSHRSGRGWNEQFF | TGTGCCAGCAGCCACAGAAGCGGGAGGGGGTGGAATGAGCAGTTCTTC | TRBJ2-1 | TRBV7-9 | NA | TRBD2
CASSLQTAEDTQYF | TGTGCCAGCAGCTTACAGACGGCGGAGGATACGCAGTATTTT | TRBJ2-3 | TRBV7-8 | few | NA
CASSLSSLADSTDTQYF | TGTGCCAGCAGCTTAAGTAGTCTAGCGGACAGCACAGATACGCAGTATTTT | TRBJ2-3 | TRBV7-6 | many | TRBD2
CASSWDSVNEQFF | TGTGCCAGCAGTTGGGACTCAGTCAATGAGCAGTTCTTC | TRBJ2-1 | TRBV27 | NA | NA
CASRSQRESKNIQYF | TGTGCCAGCAGGAGCCAGCGGGAGTCCAAAAACATTCAGTACTTC | TRBJ2-4 | TRBV6-2/TRBV6-3 | many | TRBD2
CASSFGPRREAFF | TGTGCCAGCAGTTTTGGACCCCGGAGAGAAGCTTTCTTT | TRBJ1-1 | TRBV27 | NA | NA